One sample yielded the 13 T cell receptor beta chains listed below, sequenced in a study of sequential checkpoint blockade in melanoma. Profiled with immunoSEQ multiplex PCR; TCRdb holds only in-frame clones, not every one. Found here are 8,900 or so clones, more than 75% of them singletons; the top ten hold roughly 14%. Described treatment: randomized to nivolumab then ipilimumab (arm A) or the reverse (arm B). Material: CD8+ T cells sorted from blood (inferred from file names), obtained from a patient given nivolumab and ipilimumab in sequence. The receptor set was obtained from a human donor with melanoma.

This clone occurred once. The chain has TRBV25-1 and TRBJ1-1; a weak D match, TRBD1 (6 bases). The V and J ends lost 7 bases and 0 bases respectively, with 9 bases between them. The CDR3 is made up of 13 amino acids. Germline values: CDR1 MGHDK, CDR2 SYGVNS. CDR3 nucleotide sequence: TGTGCCAGCATTGGACAGCTGAACACTGAAGCTTTCTTT. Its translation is CASIGQLNTEAFF.

CDR3 nucleotides: TGTGCCAGCAGTGAATTGACAGGGAGGAACACTGAAGCTTTCTTT. Encoded protein: CASSELTGRNTEAFF. The chain employs TRBV25-1 and TRBJ1-1; TRBD1 agrees at 7 bases. CDR1 MGHDK and CDR2 SYGVNS come from the germline V gene. V was pared by 1 base and J by 1 base, with 3 bases of the junction left unmatched. This CDR3 contains 15 residues.

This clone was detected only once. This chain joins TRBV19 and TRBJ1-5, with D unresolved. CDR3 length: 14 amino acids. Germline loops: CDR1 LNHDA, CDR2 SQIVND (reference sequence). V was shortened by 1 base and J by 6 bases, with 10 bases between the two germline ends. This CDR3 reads CASSIVTGGQPQHF. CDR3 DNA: TGTGCCAGTAGTATAGTCACCGGAGGTCAGCCCCAGCATTTT.

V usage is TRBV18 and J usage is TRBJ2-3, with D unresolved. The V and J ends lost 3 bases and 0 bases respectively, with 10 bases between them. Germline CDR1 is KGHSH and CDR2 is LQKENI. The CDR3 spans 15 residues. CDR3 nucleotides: TGTGCCAGCTCACCGCAGCGCCAAAGCACAGATACGCAGTATTTT. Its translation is CASSPQRQSTDTQYF.

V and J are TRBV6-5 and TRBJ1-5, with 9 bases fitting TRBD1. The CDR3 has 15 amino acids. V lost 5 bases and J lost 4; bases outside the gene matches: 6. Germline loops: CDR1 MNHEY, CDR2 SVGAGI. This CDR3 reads CASSGTGWENQPQHF. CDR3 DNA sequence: TGTGCCAGCAGTGGGACAGGGTGGGAGAATCAGCCCCAGCATTTT.

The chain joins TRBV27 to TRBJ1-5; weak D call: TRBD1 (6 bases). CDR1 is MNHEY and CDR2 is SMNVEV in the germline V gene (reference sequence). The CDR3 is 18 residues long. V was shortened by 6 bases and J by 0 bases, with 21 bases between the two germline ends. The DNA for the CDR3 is TGTGCCAGCAGCGTCCGCGGGGGCATCTTCGGTAGCAATCAGCCCCAGCATTTT. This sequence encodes CASSVRGGIFGSNQPQHF.

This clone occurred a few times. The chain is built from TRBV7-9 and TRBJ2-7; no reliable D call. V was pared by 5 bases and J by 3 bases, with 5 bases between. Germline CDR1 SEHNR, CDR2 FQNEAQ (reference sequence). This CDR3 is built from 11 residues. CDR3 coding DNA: TGTGCCAGCAGCCCAGACTACGAGCAGTACTTC. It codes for CASSPDYEQYF.

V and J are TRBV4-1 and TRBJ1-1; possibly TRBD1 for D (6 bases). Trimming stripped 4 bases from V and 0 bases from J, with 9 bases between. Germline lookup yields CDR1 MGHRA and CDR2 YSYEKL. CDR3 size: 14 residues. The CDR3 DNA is TGCGCCAGCAGCCTCCGGACAGTGAACACTGAAGCTTTCTTT. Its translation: CASSLRTVNTEAFF.

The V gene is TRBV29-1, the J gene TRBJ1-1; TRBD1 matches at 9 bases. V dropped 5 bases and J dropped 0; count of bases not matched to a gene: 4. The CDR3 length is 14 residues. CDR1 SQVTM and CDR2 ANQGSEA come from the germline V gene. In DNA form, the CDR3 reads TGCAGCGTTTTACAGGGGGCTGTGAACACTGAAGCTTTCTTT. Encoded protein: CSVLQGAVNTEAFF.

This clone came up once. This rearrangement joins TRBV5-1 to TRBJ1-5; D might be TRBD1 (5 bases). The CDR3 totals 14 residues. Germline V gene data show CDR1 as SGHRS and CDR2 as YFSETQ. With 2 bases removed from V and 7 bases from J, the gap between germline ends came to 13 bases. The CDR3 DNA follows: TGCGCCAGCAGCTTATTAGGGGTGGGACAGCCCCAGCATTTT. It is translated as CASSLLGVGQPQHF.

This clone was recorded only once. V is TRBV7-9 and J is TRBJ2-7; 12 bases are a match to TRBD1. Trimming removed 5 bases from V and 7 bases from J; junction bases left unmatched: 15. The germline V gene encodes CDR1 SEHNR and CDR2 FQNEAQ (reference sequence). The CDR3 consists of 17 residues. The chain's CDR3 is CASSPPWGGQGAGEQYF. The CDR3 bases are TGTGCCAGCAGCCCCCCATGGGGGGGACAGGGGGCGGGAGAGCAGTACTTC.

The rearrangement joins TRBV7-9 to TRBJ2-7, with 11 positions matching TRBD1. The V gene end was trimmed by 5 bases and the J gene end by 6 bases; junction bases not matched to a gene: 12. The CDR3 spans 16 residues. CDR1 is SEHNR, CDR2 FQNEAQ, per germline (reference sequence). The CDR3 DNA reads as TGTGCCAGCAGCCCCGGGGGGACAGGGGGAAGTTCCGAGCAGTACGTC. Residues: CASSPGGTGGSSEQYV.

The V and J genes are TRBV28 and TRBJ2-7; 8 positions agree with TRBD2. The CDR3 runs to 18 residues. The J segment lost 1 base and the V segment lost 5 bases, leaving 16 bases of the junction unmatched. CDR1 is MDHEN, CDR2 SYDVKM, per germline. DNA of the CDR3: TGTGCCAGCAGTCTCGCCCTCGGGACTAGTTTTATTTCCTACGAGCAGTACTTC. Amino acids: CASSLALGTSFISYEQYF.